This is a list of T cell receptor beta chains from one sample in a study of somatic mutations in cytotoxic T cells in rheumatoid arthritis. The repertoire was sequenced with immunoSEQ multiplex PCR; TCRdb's copy has only in-frame clones and lacks some. The repertoire includes over 20,000 clones, 82% of them detected once, and about 5% sits in the top ten. The source material was CD8+ T cells sorted from blood. The receptors originated from a man aged 50 to 59 in good health. The CDR3 runs from the conserved cysteine through the conserved F or W. D genes are given only for firm matches. The size entry is marked missing in some rows and otherwise reads once, few, many or a size class.

cdr3_length	d_call	v_call	clone_size	j_call	cdr3_nt	cdr3_aa
15	.	TRBV6-1	.	TRBJ2-7	TGTGCCAGCACCGCACTCATAGGAAGCTCCTACGAGCAGTACTTC	CASTALIGSSYEQYF
14	.	TRBV5-6	.	TRBJ2-7	TGTGCCAGCAGCTTGGGTGGGGCCGGGAGCGAGCAGTACTTC	CASSLGGAGSEQYF
15	.	TRBV11-3	once	TRBJ2-7	TGTGCCAGCAGCTTAGGGCAGATACTAACCTACGAGCAGTACTTC	CASSLGQILTYEQYF
14	.	TRBV6-1	.	TRBJ1-1	TGTGCCAGCAGTGAAGTGGGTATCCTTACTGAAGCTTTCTTT	CASSEVGILTEAFF
15	TRBD1	TRBV2	.	TRBJ1-2	TGTGCCAGCACTATATGGAGGGGGCCTAACTATGGCTACACCTTC	CASTIWRGPNYGYTF
15	.	TRBV12-5	.	TRBJ2-5	TGTGCTAGTCACGCCGAGACGGCAACTCAAGAGACCCAGTACTTC	CASHAETATQETQYF
13	.	TRBV13	.	TRBJ2-1	TGTGCCAGCAGCTTAGGAGGTCACGGTGAGCAGTTCTTC	CASSLGGHGEQFF
15	.	TRBV29-1	.	TRBJ1-1	TGCAGCGTCCGAGGGAACAAGGGGAAGAACACTGAAGCTTTCTTT	CSVRGNKGKNTEAFF
14	.	TRBV18	.	TRBJ1-3	TGTGCCAGCTCACCAGAGGGGAATAGAAACACCATATATTTT	CASSPEGNRNTIYF
12	.	TRBV2	.	TRBJ2-2	TGTGCCACCCTAGGGAACACCGGGGAGCTGTTTTTT	CATLGNTGELFF
16	.	TRBV7-9	.	TRBJ1-3	TGTGCCAGCAGCTTAACAAGACCCCAAGGAGGAAACACCATATATTTT	CASSLTRPQGGNTIYF
17	.	TRBV7-8	.	TRBJ1-5	TGTGCCAGCAGCTTATCGAAGGTAGGGACAAGCAATCAGCCCCAGCATTTT	CASSLSKVGTSNQPQHF
13	TRBD2	TRBV7-9	.	TRBJ2-1	TGTGGACTAGCGGAGATCTCCTACAATGAGCAGTTCTTC	CGLAEISYNEQFF
15	TRBD1	TRBV4-2	once	TRBJ1-3	TGTGCCAGCAGCCAATCGGACAGGAGGGGAAACACCATATATTTT	CASSQSDRRGNTIYF
16	.	TRBV27	.	TRBJ2-3	TGTGCCAGCAGTTTATTCACCCCATGGGGGACAGATACGCAGTATTTT	CASSLFTPWGTDTQYF
16	.	TRBV7-9	.	TRBJ2-1	TGTGCCAGCAGCCAAGATACAGGGAGAAAAGGCAATGAGCAGTTCTTC	CASSQDTGRKGNEQFF
17	.	TRBV7-8	.	TRBJ1-5	TGTGCCAGCAGCCTCTTTGGGGGCAGGGCAGACAATCAGCCCCAGCATTTT	CASSLFGGRADNQPQHF
18	TRBD2	TRBV5-6	.	TRBJ2-1	TGTGCCAGCAGCTTTGGGACTAGCGGGAGGGGGGCCTACAATGAGCAGTTCTTC	CASSFGTSGRGAYNEQFF
15	TRBD1	TRBV11-2	.	TRBJ1-3	TGTGCCAGCAGCTGGCAGACAGGGCTAGGAAACACCATATATTTT	CASSWQTGLGNTIYF
17	.	TRBV5-4	.	TRBJ1-3	TGTGCCAGCAGCTTGACGGTAACGAGAGGCTCTGGAAACACCATATATTTT	CASSLTVTRGSGNTIYF
14	TRBD1	TRBV10-3	.	TRBJ2-7	TGTGCCATCACGACGGACAGGGGCCCCTACGAGCAGTACTTC	CAITTDRGPYEQYF
17	TRBD1	TRBV27	.	TRBJ2-3	TGTGCCAGCAGTTTATTGATCGGACAGGGGATTGCAGATACGCAGTATTTT	CASSLLIGQGIADTQYF
15	TRBD1	TRBV30	.	TRBJ2-2	TGTGCCTGGAAAGGGGGCGCGGAGGACACCGGGGAGCTGTTTTTT	CAWKGGAEDTGELFF
17	.	TRBV25-1	.	TRBJ1-1	TGTGCCAGCAGTGGAACCGGGACCGGGGGAATATCCGCTGAAGCTTTCTTT	CASSGTGTGGISAEAFF
14	TRBD2	TRBV27	.	TRBJ2-7	TGTGCCAGCAGTTTGGGGGGGAACCGCTACGAGCAGTACTTC	CASSLGGNRYEQYF
13	.	TRBV7-8	medium-sized	TRBJ2-7	TGTGCCAGTATGAAATCCGGCACCCGGGAGCAGTACTTC	CASMKSGTREQYF
13	.	TRBV6-1	medium-sized	TRBJ2-1	TGTGCCAGCAGTGAAGTCGGGGCTGATGAGCAGTTCTTC	CASSEVGADEQFF
16	.	TRBV7-9	.	TRBJ2-5	TGTGCCAGCAGCTCTCCCTCGGACATTCAACAAGAGACCCAGTACTTC	CASSSPSDIQQETQYF
15	.	TRBV9	once	TRBJ2-1	TGTGCCAGCAGCGTAGGAGGGGGCGCGGGGAATGAGCAGTTCTTC	CASSVGGGAGNEQFF
13	TRBD2	TRBV7-9	few	TRBJ2-7	TGTGCCAGCATGGCCCCTAGCGGTTACGAGCAGTACTTC	CASMAPSGYEQYF
16	.	TRBV10-3	.	TRBJ1-6	TGTGCCATCAGTGAGTCGGGGGGCTCCTATAATTCACCCCTCCACTTT	CAISESGGSYNSPLHF
16	TRBD1	TRBV12-5	.	TRBJ2-2	TGTGCTAGTGGTTTGCCTCAGAGGACAGGAACCGGGGAGCTGTTTTTT	CASGLPQRTGTGELFF
19	TRBD2	TRBV7-6	.	TRBJ2-2	TGTGCCAGCAGCTTAGCGATCGGACTAGCGGGAGTTTCCGGCGGGGAGCTGTTTTTT	CASSLAIGLAGVSGGELFF
16	.	TRBV21-1	.	TRBJ1-1	TGTGCCAGCAGTTTAAAGGTACAGGGTGTAGACACTGAAGCTTTCTTT	CASSLKVQGVDTEAFF
15	.	TRBV5-1	.	TRBJ2-1	TGCGCCAGCAGCTTGGACGGGACTGCACTCAATGAGCAGTTCTTC	CASSLDGTALNEQFF